The 17 T cell receptor beta chains presented below share a single source sample, sequenced in a study of blood T cells in healthy people across ages (dated by TCRdb to about 2015). Library preparation employed 5' RACE. TCRdb lists the instrument as Illumina HiSeq 2500. A second about 7 to 11 cycle PCR used a sample-barcoded 5' primer and a J-beta primer mix. TCRdb ran its own pipeline on the public reads, namely fastp trimming at Q25 and MiXCR clone calling, and kept in-frame beta chains. Every distinct CDR3 protein forms one entry, paired with its most common genes and DNA. The sample contains roughly 930,000 distinct CDR3 sequences, around 49% of them found a single time. 13% of the sample is in the top ten clones. The sequenced material came from blood. The receptors were gathered from a man in his thirties or forties in good health.

J is TRBJ1-1 and V is TRBV2; D remains ambiguous. Germline loops: CDR1 SNHLY, CDR2 FYNNEI. The V gene lost 7 bases and the J gene lost 6 bases, with 12 bases spanning the gap. The CDR3 is 12 amino acids. The chain's CDR3 is CASKKYGPEAFF. Here the CDR3 DNA reads TGTGCCAGCAAAAAGTATGGCCCTGAAGCTTTCTTT.

This chain uses TRBV20-1 with TRBJ2-7; 9 bases fit TRBD1. V trimming: 5 bases; J trimming: 3 bases; junction bases outside the gene matches: 5. The V gene's germline CDR1 is DFQATT and CDR2 SNEGSKA (reference sequence). The CDR3 spans 13 residues. This CDR3 is CSAPGTGYYEQYF. The CDR3 DNA reads as TGCAGTGCTCCCGGGACAGGGTACTACGAGCAGTACTTC.

The rearrangement joins TRBV10-3 to TRBJ1-2; 12 bases are shared with TRBD1. V was clipped by 6 bases and J by 8 bases; unmatched bases: 10. This CDR3 is 15 amino acids long. Germline loops: CDR1 ENHRY, CDR2 SYGVKD. The CDR3 sequence is CAISAPGTGGGGYTF. CDR3 nucleotide sequence: TGTGCCATCAGCGCACCAGGGACAGGGGGCGGCGGCTACACCTTC.

As concerns this clonotype: The junction departs from germline at one end; a sequencing error may be responsible. The chain carries TRBV6-1 and TRBJ1-6; the match to TRBD1 covers 9 bases. This CDR3 is built from 12 residues. Germline CDR1 MNHNS, CDR2 SASEGT. The CDR3 nucleotides read TGCGCCAGCAGTGGTCCGGGGACAGGGCTCCACTTT. Translation: CASSGPGTGLHF.

The CDR3 sequence: CASRSSGGQAYEQYF. The DNA of the CDR3 is TGTGCCAGCAGATCTAGCGGGGGGCAAGCCTACGAGCAGTACTTC. The V gene is TRBV6-5, the J gene TRBJ2-7; 11 bases are shared with TRBD2. CDR3 size: 15 residues. Per germline, CDR1 MNHEY and CDR2 SVGAGI. Trimming took 6 bases from V and 2 from J; bases not matched to a gene: 6.

This clonotype was found a few times. The chain recombines TRBV4-1 with TRBJ1-6; D uncertain. V shed 5 bases and J shed 13 bases, with 12 bases lying between them. This CDR3 has 12 amino acids. Looked up from germline, CDR1 is MGHRA and CDR2 is YSYEKL. CDR3 bases: TGCGCCAGCAGCTCTGAGGCGGGGCCCCTCCACTTT. Translation gives CASSSEAGPLHF.

As regards this clonotype: Compared with germline, one end of the junction differs, possibly owing to a read error. This rearrangement joins TRBV4-1 to TRBJ2-7; 8 positions agree with TRBD1. CDR1 and CDR2 from the germline V gene are MGHRA and YSYEKL. This CDR3 has 15 amino acids. In DNA, the CDR3 is TGTGCCAGCAGCCGAGAGGACAGGGACTCCTACGAGCAGTACTTC. This encodes CASSREDRDSYEQYF.

V gene TRBV11-3 combines with J gene TRBJ2-1; 7 bases map to TRBD2. The CDR3 consists of 16 residues. V lost 4 bases and J lost 5; bases outside the gene matches: 11. Germline-derived CDR1 and CDR2 are SGHNT and YENEEA. CDR3 protein: CASSSPTGTINNEQFF. CDR3 in DNA: TGTGCCAGCAGCTCCCCCACGGGGACTATCAACAATGAGCAGTTCTTC.

This rearrangement joins TRBV6-5 to TRBJ1-2; 7 bases match TRBD1. V was clipped by 6 bases and J by 0 bases; unmatched bases: 7. Germline-derived CDR1 and CDR2 are MNHEY and SVGAGI. This CDR3 comprises 15 residues. CDR3 protein: CASSRDSLTNYGYTF. CDR3 nucleotide sequence: TGTGCCAGCAGCAGGGACAGCCTAACTAACTATGGCTACACCTTC.

This rearrangement joins TRBV4-2 to TRBJ1-3; 7 bases align to TRBD1. Germline loops: CDR1 LGHNA, CDR2 YNFKEQ. CDR3 length: 16 residues. Trimming took 5 bases from V and 0 from J; bases not matched to a gene: 7. The CDR3 DNA reads TGTGCCAGCAGCAGGGGACAGTCGAGCTCTGGAAACACCATATATTTT. Amino acids: CASSRGQSSSGNTIYF.

Comment on this clonotype: With a much larger clone just one base away, this may be a read error. The chain couples TRBV4-2 to TRBJ2-5; maybe TRBD2 (6 bases). The CDR3 runs to 15 residues. Trimming removed 3 bases at V and 4 bases at J, with 15 bases between. The V gene's germline CDR1 is LGHNA and CDR2 YNFKEQ. CDR3 sequence: CASSQAGTLRETQYF. CDR3 DNA sequence: TGTGCCAGCAGCCAGGCCGGGACTCTTCGAGAGACCCAGTACTTC.

This CDR3 reads CASSLAQRGSSYEQYF. As DNA, the CDR3 is TGTGCCAGCAGCTTGGCCCAGCGGGGTAGCTCCTACGAGCAGTACTTC. The rearrangement joins TRBV5-6 to TRBJ2-7, with 7 bases matching TRBD2. With 0 bases clipped from V and 0 bases from J, the junction kept 6 bases outside the gene matches. This CDR3 is built from 16 residues. CDR1 and CDR2 from the germline V gene are SGHDT and YYEEEE.

V and J are TRBV4-1 and TRBJ2-7; the match to TRBD2 covers 12 bases. CDR3 length: 15 amino acids. Per the germline V gene, CDR1 is MGHRA and CDR2 is YSYEKL. J lost 4 bases, V lost 2 bases, and 3 bases had no gene match. The CDR3 here is CASSQTSGGQYEQYF. CDR3 sequence (DNA): TGCGCCAGCAGCCAAACTAGCGGGGGGCAATACGAGCAGTACTTC.

The chain recombines TRBV13 with TRBJ1-2; D gene unclear. The CDR3 is made up of 15 amino acids. V lost 1 base to trimming and J lost 2 bases, with 11 bases between them. Per germline, CDR1 PRHDT and CDR2 FYEKMQ (reference sequence). CDR3 loop: CASSLVSVRNYGYTF. The CDR3 DNA reads TGTGCCAGCAGCTTAGTTTCCGTAAGAAACTATGGCTACACCTTC.

In its sample, this clonotype was seen a few times. J is TRBJ1-2 and V is TRBV2; D remains unclear. CDR3 length: 14 residues. V was trimmed by 7 bases and J by 2 bases, leaving 14 bases between them. Germline lookup yields CDR1 SNHLY and CDR2 FYNNEI. CDR3 nucleotides: TGTGCCAGCATCAGCCGTGAACCAAACTATGGCTACACCTTC. Translated: CASISREPNYGYTF.

There are many counts of this clonotype. The chain links TRBV12-3 or TRBV12-4 to TRBJ1-2, with D unresolved. V lost 2 bases and J 8 bases, leaving 15 bases between the germline ends. This CDR3 has 14 amino acids. CDR3 sequence reads: CASSLSNSGGGYTF. Written as DNA, the CDR3 is TGTGCCAGCAGTTTAAGCAATTCTGGAGGGGGCTACACCTTC.

The chain is built from TRBV6-5 and TRBJ2-7, with a possible D match to TRBD2 (6 bases). V was pared by 4 bases and J by 1 base, with 14 bases between. This CDR3 comprises 15 residues. Germline V CDR1 and CDR2: MNHEY, SVGAGI. The CDR3 DNA reads TGTGCCAGCAGTTCTGAGACTAGTGGGTCCTACGAGCAGTACTTC. This translates into CASSSETSGSYEQYF.